This T cell receptor beta chain comes out of a study of T-cell memory formation after mild COVID-19. Study overall: Largely donor-specific sequence clusters came from a couple of donors.

TCRdb independently ran MiXCR on the 5' RACE reads; one entry per CDR3 protein. Among fewer than 250,000 distinct CDR3 sequences listed, 8% to 11% were seen once. J gave up 0 bases and V 0 bases, and 4 bases lay outside the gene matches. The CDR3 extends over 18 amino acids. The germline CDR1 and CDR2 sequences are LGHNA and YNFKEQ. Concerning this clonotype itself: Its cognate antigen is unknown.

Findings and limits, study-wide: What remained unconfirmed was the SARS-CoV-2 specificity of second-wave clones peaking on day 37. Those CD4+ clones that contracted were mainly in CM and EM (CD8+ ones in EMRA). Pre-infection memory already had some responding clones, implying cross-reactive memory joined.

The receptor was isolated from a man younger than 30 who had mild COVID-19 (a few samples of this study predate the infection). Cell type and time point are not known. The specimen sequenced was PBMCs or a T cell subset sorted from them (not recorded which). The chain carries TRBV4-2 and TRBJ2-7; 14 positions match TRBD2. DNA of the CDR3: TGTGCCAGCAGCCAAGATAGGACTAGCGGGGGGATCTCCTACGAGCAGTACTTC. Translated, it gives CASSQDRTSGGISYEQYF.